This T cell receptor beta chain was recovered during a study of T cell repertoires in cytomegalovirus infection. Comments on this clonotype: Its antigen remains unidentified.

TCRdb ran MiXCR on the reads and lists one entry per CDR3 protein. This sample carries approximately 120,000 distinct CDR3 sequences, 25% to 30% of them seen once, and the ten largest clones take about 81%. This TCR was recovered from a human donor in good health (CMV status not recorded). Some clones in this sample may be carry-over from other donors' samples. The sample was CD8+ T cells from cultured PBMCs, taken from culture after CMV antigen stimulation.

The CDR3 spells CASSEFQNGAEAFF. CDR3 nucleotide sequence: TGTGCCAGCAGTGAGTTTCAAAATGGGGCTGAAGCTTTCTTT. V gene TRBV27 combines with J gene TRBJ1-1; D not certain. The V gene lost 5 bases and the J gene lost 6 bases, with 16 bases spanning the gap. This CDR3 is built from 14 residues. Looked up from germline, CDR1 is MNHEY and CDR2 is SMNVEV (reference sequence).